The rows below give T cell receptor beta chains drawn from one sample of a study of T cell responses to AZD1222 COVID-19 vaccine. Sequencing used immunoSEQ multiplex PCR; TCRdb keeps in-frame clones, though not all of them. This sample has under 200,000 clones; around 92% occur once, and the top ten carry 1% to 1.5%. Sample: peripheral blood, taken 28 days after the second AZD1222 dose. The receptor source for this set is an adult who received the AZD1222 COVID-19 vaccine. Both conserved end residues are part of each CDR3. The D gene is left open where the match is weak. Clone size is not always given. Where it is, it says once, few, many or a class for expanded clones.

cdr3_aa: CASSPRETSEVVDTQYF; cdr3_nt: TGTGCCAGCAGCCCCAGGGAAACTAGCGAGGTAGTAGATACGCAGTATTTT; clone_size: .; j_call: TRBJ2-3; v_call: TRBV9; d_call: TRBD2
cdr3_aa: CASRGTGVNTEAFF; cdr3_nt: TGTGCCAGCAGGGGGACAGGGGTGAACACTGAAGCTTTCTTT; clone_size: .; j_call: TRBJ1-1; v_call: TRBV7-2; d_call: TRBD1
cdr3_aa: CASGELFF; cdr3_nt: TGTGCCAGCGGGGAGCTGTTTTTT; clone_size: .; j_call: TRBJ2-2; v_call: TRBV11-2; d_call: .
cdr3_aa: CASSNRRDRESYGYTF; cdr3_nt: TGTGCCAGCAGTAACCGCCGGGACAGAGAATCCTATGGCTACACCTTC; clone_size: .; j_call: TRBJ1-2; v_call: TRBV27; d_call: TRBD1
cdr3_aa: CASRKGQGVTGELFF; cdr3_nt: TGTGCCAGCAGGAAGGGACAGGGAGTCACCGGGGAGCTGTTTTTT; clone_size: .; j_call: TRBJ2-2; v_call: TRBV6-5; d_call: TRBD1
cdr3_aa: CASCEGSNNEQFF; cdr3_nt: TGCGCCAGCTGTGAAGGGAGCAACAATGAGCAGTTCTTC; clone_size: .; j_call: TRBJ2-1; v_call: TRBV5-1; d_call: .
cdr3_aa: CASSRLQGAQSHEKLFF; cdr3_nt: TGCGCCAGCAGTCGTTTACAGGGGGCTCAATCCCACGAAAAACTGTTTTTT; clone_size: .; j_call: TRBJ1-4; v_call: TRBV5-1; d_call: TRBD1
cdr3_aa: CAISSKEGLEQYF; cdr3_nt: TGTGCCATCAGTAGTAAAGAGGGCCTCGAGCAGTACTTC; clone_size: .; j_call: TRBJ2-7; v_call: TRBV10-3; d_call: .
cdr3_aa: CASSPRFRDTSNQPQHF; cdr3_nt: TGTGCCAGCAGTCCCCGATTTAGAGACACTAGCAATCAGCCCCAGCATTTT; clone_size: few; j_call: TRBJ1-5; v_call: TRBV28; d_call: .
cdr3_aa: CASSTRLAGVSYEQYF; cdr3_nt: TGTGCCAGCAGCACAAGACTAGCGGGAGTCTCCTACGAGCAGTACTTC; clone_size: .; j_call: TRBJ2-7; v_call: TRBV21-1; d_call: .
cdr3_aa: CASSTTGGAFQRGYTF; cdr3_nt: TGTGCCAGCAGTACAACAGGGGGCGCATTTCAGAGGGGCTACACCTTC; clone_size: .; j_call: TRBJ1-2; v_call: TRBV28; d_call: TRBD1
cdr3_aa: CASNPQENTEAFF; cdr3_nt: TGTGCCAGCAACCCACAGGAGAACACTGAAGCTTTCTTT; clone_size: .; j_call: TRBJ1-1; v_call: TRBV2; d_call: .
cdr3_aa: CASIVTGGTEAFF; cdr3_nt: TGTGCCAGCATCGTTACCGGGGGGACTGAAGCTTTCTTT; clone_size: .; j_call: TRBJ1-1; v_call: TRBV7-2; d_call: .
cdr3_aa: CASSIGGYSPLHF; cdr3_nt: TGTGCCAGTAGTATAGGAGGGTATTCACCCCTCCACTTT; clone_size: .; j_call: TRBJ1-6; v_call: TRBV19; d_call: .
cdr3_aa: CASSVGTSFQETQYF; cdr3_nt: TGTGCCAGCAGCGTAGGAACTAGCTTTCAAGAGACCCAGTACTTC; clone_size: .; j_call: TRBJ2-5; v_call: TRBV9; d_call: .
cdr3_aa: CASSQREGATGELFF; cdr3_nt: TGTGCCAGCTCACAAAGGGAGGGAGCCACCGGGGAGCTGTTTTTT; clone_size: .; j_call: TRBJ2-2; v_call: TRBV18; d_call: TRBD2
cdr3_aa: CASSSEQASANLGNTIYF; cdr3_nt: TGTGCCAGTAGTAGCGAACAAGCCAGCGCCAACCTTGGAAACACCATATATTTT; clone_size: .; j_call: TRBJ1-3; v_call: TRBV19; d_call: .
cdr3_aa: CASSQAGTGNSLLHF; cdr3_nt: TGTGCCAGCAGCCAGGCCGGGACTGGTAATTCACTCCTCCACTTT; clone_size: .; j_call: TRBJ1-6; v_call: TRBV7-3; d_call: .
cdr3_aa: CASSVRTGVDEQYF; cdr3_nt: TGTGCCAGCTCAGTACGGACAGGGGTTGACGAGCAGTACTTC; clone_size: .; j_call: TRBJ2-7; v_call: TRBV18; d_call: TRBD1
cdr3_aa: CASSQGGRRNYEQYF; cdr3_nt: TGTGCCAGCAGCCAAGGGGGTCGGAGGAACTACGAGCAGTACTTC; clone_size: .; j_call: TRBJ2-7; v_call: TRBV3-1/TRBV3-2; d_call: .
cdr3_aa: CASSLGDRSYEQYF; cdr3_nt: TGTGCCAGCAGCTTAGGGGACCGGTCCTACGAGCAGTACTTC; clone_size: .; j_call: TRBJ2-7; v_call: TRBV7-6; d_call: .
cdr3_aa: CASSLEGTYGYTF; cdr3_nt: TGTGCCAGCAGTTTAGAAGGGACCTATGGCTACACCTTC; clone_size: once; j_call: TRBJ1-2; v_call: TRBV12-3/TRBV12-4; d_call: .
cdr3_aa: CASTGQGVGTEAFF; cdr3_nt: TGTGCCAGCACTGGACAGGGGGTGGGCACTGAAGCTTTCTTT; clone_size: once; j_call: TRBJ1-1; v_call: TRBV2; d_call: TRBD1
cdr3_aa: CASRATFGSYNEQFF; cdr3_nt: TGTGCCAGCAGGGCGACATTCGGGAGTTACAATGAGCAGTTCTTC; clone_size: .; j_call: TRBJ2-1; v_call: TRBV5-4; d_call: .
cdr3_aa: CASSSRTGRGANEKLFF; cdr3_nt: TGTGCCAGCAGTTCCCGGACAGGGCGGGGAGCTAATGAAAAACTGTTTTTT; clone_size: .; j_call: TRBJ1-4; v_call: TRBV27; d_call: TRBD1
cdr3_aa: CASSHPRQGVWSDTEAFF; cdr3_nt: TGTGCCAGCAGCCACCCGCGACAGGGGGTGTGGTCGGACACTGAAGCTTTCTTT; clone_size: .; j_call: TRBJ1-1; v_call: TRBV11-2; d_call: TRBD1
cdr3_aa: CASSRGSLAGGLTDTQYF; cdr3_nt: TGTGCCAGCAGCCGAGGAAGTCTAGCGGGGGGGTTAACAGATACGCAGTATTTT; clone_size: .; j_call: TRBJ2-3; v_call: TRBV6-6; d_call: TRBD2
cdr3_aa: CASGVPIADTQYF; cdr3_nt: TGTGCCAGCGGGGTCCCCATCGCAGATACGCAGTATTTT; clone_size: .; j_call: TRBJ2-3; v_call: TRBV7-2; d_call: .
cdr3_aa: CAAGGGTEAFF; cdr3_nt: TGTGCCGCCGGGGGAGGCACTGAAGCTTTCTTT; clone_size: .; j_call: TRBJ1-1; v_call: TRBV6-5; d_call: .
cdr3_aa: CAPGGHSNQPQHF; cdr3_nt: TGTGCCCCCGGGGGGCATAGCAATCAGCCCCAGCATTTT; clone_size: .; j_call: TRBJ1-5; v_call: TRBV9; d_call: .
cdr3_aa: CATSDGDRGQSGANVLTF; cdr3_nt: TGTGCCACCAGTGACGGGGACAGGGGGCAGTCTGGGGCCAACGTCCTGACTTTC; clone_size: .; j_call: TRBJ2-6; v_call: TRBV24-1; d_call: TRBD1
cdr3_aa: CASSWGRNNYYNEQFF; cdr3_nt: TGTGCCAGCAGCTGGGGACGGAACAACTACTACAATGAGCAGTTCTTC; clone_size: .; j_call: TRBJ2-1; v_call: TRBV11-2; d_call: .
cdr3_aa: CASSQDLGTGAGYTF; cdr3_nt: TGTGCCAGCAGCCAAGACCTCGGGACAGGGGCAGGCTACACCTTC; clone_size: .; j_call: TRBJ1-2; v_call: TRBV4-2; d_call: TRBD1
cdr3_aa: CASSEGAYTEAFF; cdr3_nt: TGTGCCAGCAGTGAGGGAGCTTACACTGAAGCTTTCTTT; clone_size: .; j_call: TRBJ1-1; v_call: TRBV2; d_call: .
cdr3_aa: CASSPPRWYGYTF; cdr3_nt: TGTGCCAGCAGTCCCCCTAGGTGGTATGGCTACACCTTC; clone_size: .; j_call: TRBJ1-2; v_call: TRBV28; d_call: .
cdr3_aa: CASSNSAEAFF; cdr3_nt: TGTGCCAGCAGTAACAGCGCTGAAGCTTTCTTT; clone_size: .; j_call: TRBJ1-1; v_call: TRBV6-5; d_call: .
cdr3_aa: CASSQDPLTSGKYNEQFF; cdr3_nt: TGCGCCAGCAGCCAAGATCCCCTGACTAGCGGGAAATACAATGAGCAGTTCTTC; clone_size: .; j_call: TRBJ2-1; v_call: TRBV4-3; d_call: TRBD2
cdr3_aa: CSVAGTSGRPYEQYF; cdr3_nt: TGCAGCGTAGCAGGGACTAGCGGGAGACCCTACGAGCAGTACTTC; clone_size: .; j_call: TRBJ2-7; v_call: TRBV29-1; d_call: TRBD2
cdr3_aa: CASSLQGVLAEAFF; cdr3_nt: TGTGCCAGCAGCCTCCAGGGCGTACTGGCTGAAGCTTTCTTT; clone_size: .; j_call: TRBJ1-1; v_call: TRBV11-2; d_call: .
cdr3_aa: CASSLGLAGQRGETQYF; cdr3_nt: TGCGCCAGCAGCTTGGGACTAGCGGGGCAAAGAGGGGAGACCCAGTACTTC; clone_size: .; j_call: TRBJ2-5; v_call: TRBV5-1; d_call: TRBD2
cdr3_aa: CAWSVGGVNTEAFF; cdr3_nt: TGTGCCTGGAGTGTAGGAGGGGTGAACACTGAAGCTTTCTTT; clone_size: .; j_call: TRBJ1-1; v_call: TRBV30; d_call: .
cdr3_aa: CASSPGQGGDTQYF; cdr3_nt: TGTGCCAGTAGTCCCGGACAGGGAGGGGATACGCAGTATTTT; clone_size: .; j_call: TRBJ2-3; v_call: TRBV19; d_call: .
cdr3_aa: CSALQFEAFF; cdr3_nt: TGCAGCGCTCTTCAGTTTGAAGCTTTCTTT; clone_size: once; j_call: TRBJ1-1; v_call: TRBV29-1; d_call: .
cdr3_aa: CARTGDCTDTQYF; cdr3_nt: TGTGCCAGAACAGGGGATTGCACAGATACGCAGTATTTT; clone_size: .; j_call: TRBJ2-3; v_call: TRBV7-3; d_call: TRBD1
cdr3_aa: CASSLLAGANTGELFF; cdr3_nt: TGTGCCAGCAGCTTACTAGCGGGAGCGAACACCGGGGAGCTGTTTTTT; clone_size: .; j_call: TRBJ2-2; v_call: TRBV7-9; d_call: TRBD2
cdr3_aa: CASRNTGFVDTEAFF; cdr3_nt: TGCGCCAGCAGGAACACAGGGTTTGTGGACACTGAAGCTTTCTTT; clone_size: .; j_call: TRBJ1-1; v_call: TRBV5-1; d_call: .
cdr3_aa: CASSLVRDSYEQYF; cdr3_nt: TGTGCCAGCAGCTTGGTCAGGGATTCCTACGAGCAGTACTTC; clone_size: once; j_call: TRBJ2-7; v_call: TRBV5-8; d_call: .
cdr3_aa: CASKQGVGTEAFF; cdr3_nt: TGTGCCAGCAAGCAGGGCGTAGGGACTGAAGCTTTCTTT; clone_size: .; j_call: TRBJ1-1; v_call: TRBV2; d_call: .
cdr3_aa: CASSFAGVPYNEQFF; cdr3_nt: TGTGCCAGCAGCTTTGCGGGAGTCCCCTACAATGAGCAGTTCTTC; clone_size: once; j_call: TRBJ2-1; v_call: TRBV7-3; d_call: TRBD2
cdr3_aa: CAILAYEQYF; cdr3_nt: TGTGCCATCCTAGCGTACGAGCAGTACTTC; clone_size: .; j_call: TRBJ2-7; v_call: TRBV6-5; d_call: .
cdr3_aa: CAWSVPGYSYGYTF; cdr3_nt: TGTGCCTGGAGTGTACCGGGGTATAGCTATGGCTACACCTTC; clone_size: .; j_call: TRBJ1-2; v_call: TRBV30; d_call: .
cdr3_aa: CATSDFGGRGLNEQFF; cdr3_nt: TGTGCCACCAGTGATTTCGGGGGGCGCGGGTTGAATGAGCAGTTCTTC; clone_size: .; j_call: TRBJ2-1; v_call: TRBV24-1; d_call: .
cdr3_aa: CASSLLSGRSYEQYF; cdr3_nt: TGTGCCAGCAGCCTACTCTCGGGCAGATCCTACGAGCAGTACTTC; clone_size: .; j_call: TRBJ2-7; v_call: TRBV7-9; d_call: .
cdr3_aa: CASSLPQGVGNTIYF; cdr3_nt: TGCGCCAGCAGCCTACCACAGGGAGTTGGAAACACCATATATTTT; clone_size: .; j_call: TRBJ1-3; v_call: TRBV5-1; d_call: .
cdr3_aa: CASSLDPASGVISGTQYF; cdr3_nt: TGTGCCAGCAGCTTAGATCCGGCTAGCGGGGTTATTTCGGGGACCCAGTACTTC; clone_size: .; j_call: TRBJ2-5; v_call: TRBV11-2; d_call: TRBD2
cdr3_aa: CASSSRQGAEAFF; cdr3_nt: TGTGCCAGCAGCTCCCGACAGGGCGCTGAAGCTTTCTTT; clone_size: .; j_call: TRBJ1-1; v_call: TRBV3-1/TRBV3-2; d_call: TRBD1
cdr3_aa: CASSQAYGQGSYSPLHF; cdr3_nt: TGCGCCAGCAGCCAAGCCTACGGACAGGGTAGTTATTCACCCCTCCACTTT; clone_size: .; j_call: TRBJ1-6; v_call: TRBV4-1; d_call: TRBD1
cdr3_aa: CAWGYGTGGYEQYF; cdr3_nt: TGTGCCTGGGGGTACGGGACAGGGGGCTACGAGCAGTACTTC; clone_size: .; j_call: TRBJ2-7; v_call: TRBV30; d_call: TRBD1
cdr3_aa: CASSVRAVSGQPQHF; cdr3_nt: TGTGCCAGCAGCGTCAGGGCCGTATCAGGGCAGCCCCAGCATTTT; clone_size: .; j_call: TRBJ1-5; v_call: TRBV5-6; d_call: .
cdr3_aa: CASSWTGGLETQYF; cdr3_nt: TGTGCCAGCAGTTGGACAGGGGGCCTGGAGACCCAGTACTTC; clone_size: .; j_call: TRBJ2-5; v_call: TRBV2; d_call: TRBD1